What follows are 15 T cell receptor beta chains derived from one specimen sequenced in a study of CD8 T cells in ankylosing spondylitis. Their target antigens are unknown. TCRdb ran MiXCR on the 5' RACE reads and lists one entry per CDR3 protein. The data show a few hundred thousand distinct CDR3 sequences, roughly 15% seen once. Study findings and constraints: A TCR beta motif made of several highly homologous variants seemed typical of ankylosing spondylitis blood.

Material for sequencing was blood, either unsorted or a sorted T cell fraction (not recorded which). These TCRs come from a male donor with ankylosing spondylitis.

About this clonotype: A much larger clone is a single base away; this may be a read error. This chain links TRBV5-1 with TRBJ2-2, with TRBD2 as a possible D gene (5 bases). This CDR3 is 15 amino acids long. CDR1 SGHRS and CDR2 YFSETQ come from the germline V gene. The DNA of the CDR3 is TGCGCCAGCAGGTTGGCTGGAGGTTTGACCGGGGAGCTGTTTTTT. Translation: CASRLAGGLTGELFF.

The V and J genes are TRBV6-2 or TRBV6-3 and TRBJ2-1, with D possibly being TRBD2 (6 bases). The CDR3 loop spans 15 amino acids. Trimming cost V 5 bases and J 2 bases, with 13 bases left between them. Germline V CDR1 and CDR2: MNHEY, SVGEGT. CDR3 region: CASSDQGLPYNEQFF. CDR3 DNA sequence: TGTGCCAGCAGTGACCAGGGACTGCCCTACAATGAGCAGTTCTTC.

This clonotype turned up a few times. The CDR3 reads CASSESGLQETQYF. CDR3 sequence (DNA): TGTGCCAGCAGTGAATCCGGGCTCCAAGAGACCCAGTACTTC. The V and J genes are TRBV6-1 and TRBJ2-5; D uncertain. V was shortened by 2 bases and J by 1 base, with 8 bases between the two germline ends. The germline V gene has CDR1 MNHNS and CDR2 SASEGT. The CDR3 is 14 residues long.

The CDR3 loop reads CSVTAWDSLSGANVLTF. CDR3 nucleotide sequence: TGCAGCGTTACAGCGTGGGACAGCCTTTCTGGGGCCAACGTCCTGACTTTC. V gene TRBV29-1 combines with J gene TRBJ2-6; TRBD1 matches at 7 bases. Germline V gives CDR1 SQVTM, CDR2 ANQGSEA. V shed 5 bases, J shed 1 base, and the junction held 11 bases outside the gene matches. The CDR3 has 17 residues. The full variable domain, with the rest looked up from reference TRBV29-1 and TRBJ2-6, is SAVISQKPSRDICQRGTSLTIQCQVDSQVTMMFWYRQQPGQSLTLIATANQGSEATYESGFVIDKFPISRPNLTFSTLTVSNMSPEDSSIYLCSVTAWDSLSGANVLTFGAGSRLTVL.

This clonotype has only a few counts. CDR3 loop: CASSQDGLAREQYF. DNA for the CDR3: TGTGCCAGCAGCCAAGATGGTCTGGCGAGGGAGCAGTACTTC. The chain has TRBV3-1 and TRBJ2-7; no clear D. Germline CDR1 is LGHDT and CDR2 is YNNKEL (reference sequence). Trimming removed 0 bases at V and 7 bases at J, with 13 bases between. CDR3 length equals 14 residues.

This clonotype was detected ten times or more. V usage is TRBV7-2 and J usage is TRBJ1-1, with a weak D call TRBD1 (6 bases). This CDR3 is 15 amino acids long. CDR1 SGHTA and CDR2 FQGNSA come from the germline V gene. V gave up 5 bases and J gave up 0 bases, with 13 bases separating them. The CDR3 is CASSPRGQMNTEAFF. In DNA, the CDR3 is TGTGCCAGCAGCCCCCGTGGACAGATGAACACTGAAGCTTTCTTT.

At least ten counts were recorded for this clonotype. This chain links TRBV12-3 or TRBV12-4 with TRBJ2-4; the D gene is possibly TRBD1 (5 bases). V was shortened by 5 bases and J by 8 bases, with 13 bases between the two germline ends. CDR3 length equals 13 residues. CDR3 amino acids: CASSRGGMDIQYF. The CDR3 region has the DNA TGTGCCAGCAGTAGGGGTGGGATGGACATTCAGTACTTC.

This clonotype was counted a few times. The chain couples TRBV29-1 to TRBJ1-2; 8 bases are a match to TRBD1. Per germline, CDR1 SQVTM and CDR2 ANQGSEA. The J segment lost 5 bases and the V segment lost 7 bases, leaving 6 bases of the junction unmatched. This CDR3 is built from 12 residues. In nucleotides, the CDR3 is TGCAGCGATAGACAGGGGCAGTATGGCTACACCTTC. Amino acids: CSDRQGQYGYTF.

Only a few counts were recorded for this clonotype. V usage is TRBV7-2 and J usage is TRBJ2-2; D is undetermined. Germline V gene sequence: CDR1 SGHTA, CDR2 FQGNSA. The germline V and J ends were trimmed by 2 bases and 5 bases, with 12 bases remaining between them. The CDR3 runs 15 residues. CDR3 coding DNA: TGTGCCAGCAGCTTATATCGACCGACGACCGGGGAGCTGTTTTTT. Protein: CASSLYRPTTGELFF.

This chain uses TRBV5-8 with TRBJ1-5, with TRBD1 as a possible D gene (5 bases). V lost 4 bases and J lost 4, with 12 bases in between. The CDR3 spans 14 residues. The V gene's germline CDR1 is SGHTS and CDR2 YDEGEE. CDR3 DNA sequence: TGTGCCAGCAGCCCGGGACCGCAGAATCAGCCCCAGCATTTT. It encodes CASSPGPQNQPQHF.

This clonotype was found a few times. This chain links TRBV7-9 with TRBJ2-7, with 11 positions matching TRBD1. V was clipped by 0 bases and J by 6 bases; unmatched bases: 1. This CDR3 is 14 amino acids long. The V gene's germline CDR1 is SEHNR and CDR2 FQNEAQ (reference sequence). In nucleotides, the CDR3 is TGTGCCAGCAGCTTAGCCGGGACAGGGGGCGAGCAGTACTTC. As protein: CASSLAGTGGEQYF.

This clonotype was counted a few times. The gene calls are TRBV12-3 or TRBV12-4 and TRBJ2-7; 9 nucleotides line up with TRBD2. This CDR3 is built from 15 residues. The V and J ends lost 3 bases and 2 bases, in that order; junction bases with no gene match: 5. In nucleotides, the CDR3 is TGTGCCAGCAGTTTCGAAGCGGGAGGTCCCTACGAGCAGTACTTC. This translates into CASSFEAGGPYEQYF.

The J gene is TRBJ2-7, the V gene TRBV20-1, with 7 nucleotides matching TRBD1. After removal of 6 bases from V and 6 bases from J, the junction contained 11 bases not matched to a gene. CDR3 size: 13 residues. Germline V lookup: CDR1 DFQATT, CDR2 SNEGSKA (reference sequence). CDR3 amino acids: CSALRQGGSEQYF. DNA of the CDR3: TGCAGTGCCCTCCGACAGGGCGGGTCCGAGCAGTACTTC.

This clonotype was observed a handful of times. V usage is TRBV24-1 and J usage is TRBJ2-1, with D tentatively TRBD1 (6 bases). This CDR3 contains 15 residues. CDR1 is KGHDR, CDR2 SFDVKD, per germline. Trimming removed 6 bases at V and 4 bases at J, with 15 bases between. CDR3 nucleotides: TGTGCCACCAGTTCGGCTGGGGGCGCTTACAATGAGCAGTTCTTC. Translating gives CATSSAGGAYNEQFF.

This rearrangement joins TRBV5-1 to TRBJ2-7; a weak D match, TRBD1 (6 bases). Trimming removed 1 base from V and 4 bases from J, with 15 bases in between. The CDR3 contains 15 residues. Germline CDR1 is SGHRS and CDR2 is YFSETQ. In DNA, the CDR3 is TGCGCCAGCAGCTTGTATGGGACACTCAGTTACGAGCAGTACTTC. It specifies CASSLYGTLSYEQYF. The complete variable domain, with remaining parts taken from reference TRBV5-1 and TRBJ2-7, reads KAGVTQTPRYLIKTRGQQVTLSCSPISGHRSVSWYQQTPGQGLQFLFEYFSETQRNKGNFPGRFSGRQFSNSRSEMNVSTLELGDSALYLCASSLYGTLSYEQYFGPGTRLTVT.